The 18 T cell receptor beta chains in this list originate from one sample, sequenced in a study of blood T cells in healthy people across ages. Next came a second PCR, run for about 6 to 11 cycles, which used a sample-barcoded 5' primer along with a J-beta primer mix. TCRdb reanalysed the 5' RACE reads using MiXCR and keeps one entry per CDR3 protein. The repertoire holds hundreds of thousands of distinct CDR3 sequences, roughly three fifths seen once, with 20% to 30% in the top ten. The sample consisted of blood. These receptor sequences come from a man aged 35 to 55 in good health.

This clonotype has more than one count but fewer than ten. This chain links TRBV12-3 or TRBV12-4 with TRBJ1-6; 8 nucleotides match TRBD1. The CDR3 is 14 amino acids. With V trimmed by 6 bases and J by 8 bases, 6 bases remained unmatched. DNA of the CDR3: TGTGCCAGCAGCCTACAGGGGGGAGATTCACCCCTCCACTTT. It yields the protein CASSLQGGDSPLHF.

This clonotype was detected a few times. This rearrangement joins TRBV6-2 or TRBV6-3 to TRBJ2-5; D may be TRBD1 (5 bases). Trimming stripped 4 bases from V and 3 bases from J, with 6 bases between. CDR1 and CDR2 (germline): MNHEY, SVGEGT. This CDR3 has 12 amino acids. The CDR3 spells CASSWGEETQYF. The CDR3 DNA follows: TGTGCCAGCAGTTGGGGCGAAGAGACCCAGTACTTC.

In its sample, this clonotype was seen once. V is TRBV12-3 or TRBV12-4 and J is TRBJ2-3; 7 bases fit TRBD1. The CDR3 covers 17 residues. The V and J ends lost 4 bases and 3 bases, in that order; junction bases with no gene match: 13. The chain's CDR3 is CASSSFQGARGTDTQYF. The CDR3 DNA reads as TGTGCCAGCAGTTCTTTCCAGGGTGCCAGGGGGACAGATACGCAGTATTTT.

The CDR3 here is CASSITRGGGTDTQYF. The CDR3 nucleotides are TGCGCCAGCAGCATAACCCGAGGGGGCGGCACAGATACGCAGTATTTT. The chain has TRBV4-3 and TRBJ2-3; 7 bases match TRBD1. Trimming cost V 5 bases and J 1 base; bases outside gene matches: 9. The CDR3 consists of 16 residues. Germline CDR1 LGHNA, CDR2 YSLEER.

As for this clonotype: At one end, the junction sequence differs from germline, possibly due to a read error. This chain connects TRBV20-1 to TRBJ2-5, with D unclear. Germline loops: CDR1 DFQATT, CDR2 SNEGSKA (reference sequence). This CDR3 has 13 amino acids. The CDR3 region is CSAGEHGLETQYF. CDR3 DNA sequence: TGCAGTGCTGGAGAACATGGTCTGGAGACCCAGTACTTC.

This clonotype was found once. The chain combines TRBV6-5 with TRBJ2-1; 9 bases are shared with TRBD2. CDR1 is MNHEY, CDR2 SVGAGI, per germline. CDR3 length: 13 amino acids. V shed 5 bases, J shed 8 bases, and the junction held 4 bases outside the gene matches. CDR3 loop: CASSLAGFDEQFF. The DNA of the CDR3 is TGTGCCAGCAGTCTAGCGGGGTTCGATGAGCAGTTCTTC.

The chain combines TRBV4-2 with TRBJ2-5; possible D gene TRBD2, 6 bases. CDR1 and CDR2 (germline): LGHNA, YNFKEQ. Trimming left V 3 bases short and J 3 bases short, with 20 bases between. The CDR3 spans 17 residues. This CDR3 reads CASSQAPLGSGKETQYF. Here the CDR3 DNA reads TGTGCCAGCAGCCAGGCACCTTTGGGTAGCGGAAAAGAGACCCAGTACTTC.

In DNA form, the CDR3 reads TGTGCCAGTAGTATAGGCCGGACAGGAGAGAATGAAAAACTGTTTTTT. Its protein is CASSIGRTGENEKLFF. V gene TRBV19 combines with J gene TRBJ1-4, with 7 positions matching TRBD1. The CDR3 consists of 16 residues. The ends lost 1 base at V and 5 bases at J; junction bases unmatched: 7. The germline V gene has CDR1 LNHDA and CDR2 SQIVND (reference sequence).

This clonotype was seen only a few times. The chain carries TRBV27 and TRBJ2-7; possible D gene TRBD1, 6 bases. Trimming removed 1 base from V and 3 bases from J, with 13 bases in between. In germline, CDR1 is MNHEY, CDR2 SMNVEV (reference sequence). The CDR3 contains 15 residues. The DNA of the CDR3 is TGTGCCAGCAGTTTATATAGGCAGGGGAACTACGAGCAGTACTTC. Translating gives CASSLYRQGNYEQYF.

V and J are TRBV9 and TRBJ2-1; D possibly matches TRBD1 or TRBD2 (5 bases each). This CDR3 is built from 14 residues. Germline V gives CDR1 SGDLS, CDR2 YYNGEE. The germline V and J ends were trimmed by 0 bases and 8 bases, with 12 bases remaining between them. The CDR3 DNA is TGTGCCAGCAGCGTAGGCGGCAGGGACGATGAGCAGTTCTTC. Its protein product is CASSVGGRDDEQFF. Looking up the rest from reference TRBV9 and TRBJ2-1 gives the full variable domain: DSGVTQTPKHLITATGQRVTLRCSPRSGDLSVYWYQQSLDQGLQFLIQYYNGEERAKGNILERFSAQQFPDLHSELNLSSLELGDSALYFCASSVGGRDDEQFFGPGTRLTVL.

The chain couples TRBV4-2 to TRBJ2-2; tentatively, D is TRBD2 (6 bases). CDR1 LGHNA and CDR2 YNFKEQ come from the germline V gene. The CDR3 totals 14 residues. Trimming took off 4 bases at V and 10 bases at J, with 16 bases between the two ends. CDR3 nucleotides: TGTGCCAGCAGCCGGAATAAAGGGACTGCGGAGCTGTTTTTT. Encoded protein: CASSRNKGTAELFF.

This clonotype appeared a single time. The chain is built from TRBV14 and TRBJ2-6; D is undetermined. Looked up from germline, CDR1 is SGHDN and CDR2 is FVKESK. The V end lost 1 base, the J end lost 2 bases, and 6 bases lay between the germline ends. This CDR3 comprises 15 residues. CDR3: CASSQAGPGANVLTF. The CDR3 bases are TGTGCCAGCAGCCAAGCAGGCCCTGGGGCCAACGTCCTGACTTTC. The variable domain in full, completed from reference TRBV14 and TRBJ2-6, reads EAGVTQFPSHSVIEKGQTVTLRCDPISGHDNLYWYRRVMGKEIKFLLHFVKESKQDESGMPNNRFLAERTGGTYSTLKVQPAELEDSGVYFCASSQAGPGANVLTFGAGSRLTVL.

V and J are TRBV4-3 and TRBJ1-6; D is unclear. The germline gives CDR1 LGHNA, CDR2 YSLEER. V lost 0 bases and J lost 7, with 10 bases in between. This CDR3 contains 15 residues. CDR3 sequence: CASSQDQGVNSPLHF. As DNA, the CDR3 is TGCGCCAGCAGCCAAGATCAAGGTGTAAATTCACCCCTCCACTTT.

In its sample, this clonotype was seen once. The chain recombines TRBV7-2 with TRBJ2-5, with D perhaps TRBD2 (5 bases). Germline assignment: CDR1 SGHTA and CDR2 FQGNSA. The ends were cut back, 5 bases at V and 11 bases at J, with 24 bases in the middle. The CDR3 consists of 15 residues. In DNA, the CDR3 is TGTGCCAGCAGCCCCCACCCCGGGAACAAGAATGAGCAGTACTTC. Protein sequence: CASSPHPGNKNEQYF.

The rearrangement uses TRBV7-2 and TRBJ2-1; D unresolved. This CDR3 comprises 15 residues. Germline values: CDR1 SGHTA, CDR2 FQGNSA. The ends were cut back, 4 bases at V and 5 bases at J, with 15 bases in the middle. CDR3 sequence: CASSSIVGLHNEQFF. Here the CDR3 DNA reads TGTGCCAGCAGCTCGATAGTGGGGTTACACAATGAGCAGTTCTTC. Supplemented by reference TRBV7-2 and TRBJ2-1, the full variable domain reads GAGVSQSPSNKVTEKGKDVELRCDPISGHTALYWYRQSLGQGLEFLIYFQGNSAPDKSGLPSDRFSAERTGGSVSTLTIQRTQQEDSAVYLCASSSIVGLHNEQFFGPGTRLTVL.

The chain joins TRBV13 to TRBJ2-1; unclear D gene. V lost 4 bases to trimming and J lost 9 bases, with 10 bases between them. This CDR3 is built from 12 residues. Looked up from germline, CDR1 is PRHDT and CDR2 is FYEKMQ (reference sequence). DNA of the CDR3: TGTGCCAGCAGCTACCTGGGAACTGAGCAGTTCTTC. This gives the protein CASSYLGTEQFF.

This rearrangement joins TRBV6-1 to TRBJ1-2; a possible D gene is TRBD1 (5 bases). The CDR3 loop spans 15 amino acids. Germline CDR1 and CDR2: MNHNS and SASEGT. V lost 6 bases to trimming and J lost 5 bases, with 19 bases between them. DNA for the CDR3: TGTGCCAGCAGCTTCCAGCCGGGGACCGAATATGGCTACACCTTC. Translating it yields CASSFQPGTEYGYTF.

This chain uses TRBV11-2 with TRBJ2-4, with 8 bases matching TRBD1. The CDR3 has 15 residues. Germline V gives CDR1 SGHAT, CDR2 FQNNGV. J lost 2 bases, V lost 8 bases, and 8 bases had no gene match. The CDR3: CASGQGAGTKNIQYF. Written as DNA, the CDR3 is TGTGCCAGCGGACAGGGCGCGGGAACCAAAAACATTCAGTACTTC.